These T cell receptor beta chains were read from a single sample in a study of cytomegalovirus exposure and HLA in healthy donors. Repertoires were generated with immunoSEQ multiplex PCR, while TCRdb's copy carries only in-frame clones and drops some. The sample shows roughly 65,000 clones, roughly nine tenths of them seen only once. Material: PBMCs. The receptors were sampled from a young man in good health and CMV-seronegative. Both conserved end residues are part of each CDR3. The order of the fields is V gene, clone size, D gene, J gene, CDR3 DNA, CDR3 protein. The D gene is left open where the match is weak. Size is omitted from some rows. Given values are once, few, many or a class for expanded clones.

TRBV9	-	-	TRBJ2-1	TGTGCCAGCAGCGTAAGTCTAGCCAGCTCCTACAATGAGCAGTTCTTC	CASSVSLASSYNEQFF
TRBV27	-	-	TRBJ1-2	TGTGCCAGCAGTGCACAATACAGGGCCGACCTCGGCGGCTACACCTTC	CASSAQYRADLGGYTF
TRBV19	-	TRBD2	TRBJ2-7	TGTGCCAGTAGCAACCAGAGAGCCGGGGGGTACGAGCAGTACTTC	CASSNQRAGGYEQYF
TRBV21-1	-	-	TRBJ2-1	TGTGCCAGCAGCAAACGGGGGACGGGACCGAACAATGAGCAGTTCTTC	CASSKRGTGPNNEQFF
TRBV28	-	TRBD2	TRBJ2-7	TGTGCCAGCAGTCTACCCGCGGGAGGGATCTCCTACGAGCAGTACTTC	CASSLPAGGISYEQYF
TRBV29-1	once	-	TRBJ2-2	TGCAGCGTTGAAGACGCGACTAGAAACACCGGGGAGCTGTTTTTT	CSVEDATRNTGELFF
TRBV4-3	-	-	TRBJ1-4	TGCGCCAGCAGCCAAGATCGGGCGGGGGGAAGAGAAAAACTGTTTTTT	CASSQDRAGGREKLFF
TRBV27	-	-	TRBJ2-7	TGTGCCAGCCGCCGGACAGTCTACGAGCAGTACTTC	CASRRTVYEQYF
TRBV9	-	TRBD1	TRBJ1-1	TGTGCCAGCAGCCCCACAGGGGTCACTGAAGCTTTCTTT	CASSPTGVTEAFF
TRBV4-3	-	-	TRBJ2-1	TGCGCCAGCAGCCATCACAGGCCACGGGTCCGGGTGGATGAGCAGTTCTTC	CASSHHRPRVRVDEQFF
TRBV28	-	TRBD1	TRBJ1-2	TGTGCCAGCAGTTCGGACAGGGTAGGCTATGGCTACACCTTC	CASSSDRVGYGYTF
TRBV9	once	-	TRBJ1-2	TGTGCCAGCAGCGGGTCGATCCTCGGGGGCTACACCTTC	CASSGSILGGYTF
TRBV11-2	-	-	TRBJ2-7	TGTGCCAGCAGCTTAGGTTCTGAGGCGTACTTC	CASSLGSEAYF
TRBV5-8	-	TRBD2	TRBJ2-5	TGTGCCAGCAGCACCCTAGGGAGGGGCGGCCCCCAAGAGACCCAGTACTTC	CASSTLGRGGPQETQYF
TRBV6-6	-	-	TRBJ1-1	TGTGCCAGCAGTTACTCCAACTGGGAAGCTTTCTTT	CASSYSNWEAFF
TRBV7-9	-	TRBD2	TRBJ2-5	TGTGCCAGCGGACTAGCGGTGGGAGAGACCCAGTACTTC	CASGLAVGETQYF
TRBV14	few	-	TRBJ2-7	TGTGCCAGCAGCCAAGGGTACTCCGGCGGAATCGGACTAGAGCAGTACTTC	CASSQGYSGGIGLEQYF
TRBV19	few	-	TRBJ2-1	TGTGCCAGTAGTACTAGCAATGAGCAGTTCTTC	CASSTSNEQFF
TRBV23-1	few	TRBD1	TRBJ1-2	TGCGCCAGCACTACAAGCTCGGGACAGGAGATCTATGGCTACACCTTC	CASTTSSGQEIYGYTF
TRBV28	-	-	TRBJ2-2	TGTGCCAGCAGTCGCCGAAGACAGACACTTCTTACCGGGGAGCTGTTTTTT	CASSRRRQTLLTGELFF
TRBV19	-	-	TRBJ2-7	TGTGCCAGTAGTGTTTATACGTCGGCGGGATCCGGGCGCGAGCAGTACTTC	CASSVYTSAGSGREQYF
TRBV28	-	TRBD2	TRBJ2-1	TGTGCCAGCAGTAGCAGCGGGGTTGGGAATGAGCAGTTCTTC	CASSSSGVGNEQFF
TRBV19	-	TRBD1	TRBJ2-2	TGTGCCAGTAGTGAACTACAGGGGCGGTATGGCGGGGAGCTGTTTTTT	CASSELQGRYGGELFF
TRBV5-6	-	-	TRBJ2-7	TGTGCCAGCAGCTTGGTAGGAGGTTCCGAGCAGTACTTC	CASSLVGGSEQYF
TRBV27	-	-	TRBJ2-7	TGTGCCAGCAAGCGGACAGGCGGGACCTACGAGCAGTACTTC	CASKRTGGTYEQYF
TRBV4-3	-	-	TRBJ2-7	TGCGCCAGCAGCCAAGAGTCCGGGAGACTCTACGAGCAGTACTTC	CASSQESGRLYEQYF
TRBV29-1	-	TRBD1	TRBJ2-7	TGCAGCGTTGATCCTGGACAGGGGTACGAGCAGTACTTC	CSVDPGQGYEQYF
TRBV14	-	-	TRBJ2-2	TGTGCCAGCAGATCCACGCGCGGCACCGGGGAGCTGTTTTTT	CASRSTRGTGELFF
TRBV5-1	-	TRBD2	TRBJ2-5	TGCGCCAGCAGCCCCGGGACTAGCGGCCAAGAGACCCAGTACTTC	CASSPGTSGQETQYF
TRBV19	-	TRBD2	TRBJ2-1	TGTGCCAGTAGTAGCGCTAGCGGGCCGTACTATGAGCAGTTCTTC	CASSSASGPYYEQFF
TRBV29-1	-	-	TRBJ2-5	TGCAGCGTAGAACCCCTAGGTGACGGACAAGAGACCCAGTACTTC	CSVEPLGDGQETQYF